The clone carrying this T cell receptor beta chain was seen more than once but under ten times. Its antigen is undetermined. Trimming removed 3 bases from V and 2 bases from J, with 7 bases in between. The germline CDR1 and CDR2 sequences are SQVTM and ANQGSEA. The CDR3 sequence is 13 residues long. These data are taken from a study of beta chain features in type 1 diabetes. Notes on the study in general: Reduced insertions and increased deletions marked VDJ junctions in type 1 diabetes patients. Within the patient group, naive, central memory and Treg TCRB repertoires appeared more similar to each other than within healthy donors. TCRB CDR3 length was moderately but significantly reduced in all four CD4+ subsets of Type 1 diabetes patients.

Per donor, one heparinised blood draw averaged about 100 mL. Populations isolated by sorting all had purity greater than 95%. Sequenced material consisted of expressed TCRB transcripts (all of the isolated RNA was reverse transcribed). Here immunoSEQ multiplex PCR was the method, and the copy in TCRdb shows in-frame clones only, minus some. The repertoire holds 250,000 or so clones, over 20% seen once, with 0.025% to 0.035% in the top ten. The source of this sequence is a woman in her thirties or forties with type 1 diabetes. The sequencing sample was made of naive CD4+ T cells from blood. The J gene is TRBJ1-4, the V gene TRBV29-1; no definite D call. The CDR3, as DNA: TGCAGCGTTGAGGTTCAGACTAATGAAAAACTGTTTTTT. Its translation: CSVEVQTNEKLFF.